This T cell receptor beta chain was identified during a study of blood T cell repertoires in COVID-19. Whole-study context: The samples span acute and convalescent COVID-19 from the United States, Italy and Spain. T cells, B-cell-depleted T cells, or PBMCs provided the cDNA or gDNA that served as material.

Per the authors' pipeline: Amplification from reference gene primers served as the basis for estimated nucleated cell counts. Profiled with immunoSEQ multiplex PCR; TCRdb holds only in-frame clones, not every one. The DNA gave D and trimming, while V, J and clone size come from that table. The repertoire includes 45,000 to 60,000 clones, 65% to 85% of them detected once, and roughly 2.5% sits in the top ten. The CDR3 is 18 amino acids. The ends lost 5 bases at V and 1 base at J; junction bases unmatched: 11. Germline loops: CDR1 MNHNY, CDR2 SVGAGI (reference sequence). The receptor was derived from a man aged 50 or older with acute or convalescent COVID-19. This sequence joins TRBV6-6 and TRBJ2-2; 9 bases are a match to TRBD1. The sample comprised peripheral blood. CDR3 coding DNA: TGTGCCAGCAGTCGTATCCCCCCGGGACAGGGGAACACCGGGGAGCTGTTTTTT. Translation: CASSRIPPGQGNTGELFF.